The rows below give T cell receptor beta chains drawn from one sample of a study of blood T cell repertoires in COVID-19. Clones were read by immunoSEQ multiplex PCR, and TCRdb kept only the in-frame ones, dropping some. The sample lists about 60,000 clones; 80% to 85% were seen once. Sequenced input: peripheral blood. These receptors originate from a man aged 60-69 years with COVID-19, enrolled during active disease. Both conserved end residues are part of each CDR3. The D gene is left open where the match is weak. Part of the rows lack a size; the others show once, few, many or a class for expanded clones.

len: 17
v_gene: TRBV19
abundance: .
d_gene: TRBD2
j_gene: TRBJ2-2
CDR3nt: TGTGCCAGTACCCGGGGCGATACTAGCGGAGGTCCCGGGGAGCTGTTTTTT
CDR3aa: CASTRGDTSGGPGELFF

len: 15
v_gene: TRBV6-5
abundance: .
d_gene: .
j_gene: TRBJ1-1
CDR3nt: TGTGCCAGCAGTTACTCTCAGGTCAGGGACACTGAAGCTTTCTTT
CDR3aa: CASSYSQVRDTEAFF

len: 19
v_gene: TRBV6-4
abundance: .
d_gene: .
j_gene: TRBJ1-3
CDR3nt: TGTGCCAGCAGGCCTTGGGGCCCAATGCCTCCGTACTCTGGAAACACCATATATTTT
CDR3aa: CASRPWGPMPPYSGNTIYF

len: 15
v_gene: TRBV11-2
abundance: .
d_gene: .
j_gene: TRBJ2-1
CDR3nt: TGTGCCAGCAGCTTAGCGGACCGAGAAGGGAGAGAGCAGTTCTTC
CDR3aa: CASSLADREGREQFF

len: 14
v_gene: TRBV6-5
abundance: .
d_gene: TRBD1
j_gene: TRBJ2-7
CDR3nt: TGTGCCAGCAGTTACGACAGGGGAAAAGACGAGCAGTACTTC
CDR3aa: CASSYDRGKDEQYF

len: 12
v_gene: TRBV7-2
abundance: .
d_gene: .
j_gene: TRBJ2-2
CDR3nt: TGTGCCAGCATCCGGAGGACCGGGGAGCTGTTTTTT
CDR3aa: CASIRRTGELFF

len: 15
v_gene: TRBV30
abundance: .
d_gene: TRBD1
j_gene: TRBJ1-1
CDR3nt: TGTGCCTGGAGTGTCCCAGACAGGGCAAACACTGAAGCTTTCTTT
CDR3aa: CAWSVPDRANTEAFF

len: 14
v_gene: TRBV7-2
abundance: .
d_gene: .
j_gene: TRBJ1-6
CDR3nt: TGTGCCAGCAGCTTAGCCCCCCAGAATTCACCCCTCCACTTT
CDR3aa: CASSLAPQNSPLHF

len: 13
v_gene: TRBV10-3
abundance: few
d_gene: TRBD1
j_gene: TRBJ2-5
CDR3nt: TGTGCCACCTCGGACAGGGTTGAAGAGACCCAGTACTTC
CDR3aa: CATSDRVEETQYF

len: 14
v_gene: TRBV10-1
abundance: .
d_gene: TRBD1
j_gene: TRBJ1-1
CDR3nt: TGCGCCAGCAGTCCAGGGGGGAGGAACACTGAAGCTTTCTTT
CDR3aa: CASSPGGRNTEAFF

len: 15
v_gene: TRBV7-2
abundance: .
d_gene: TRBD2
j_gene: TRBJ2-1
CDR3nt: TGTGCCAGCAGCTCTACTAGCGGGATATACAATGAGCAGTTCTTC
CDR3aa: CASSSTSGIYNEQFF

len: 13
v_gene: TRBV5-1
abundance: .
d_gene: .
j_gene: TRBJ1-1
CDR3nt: TGCGCCAGCAGATTCGACACCGACACTGAAGCTTTCTTT
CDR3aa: CASRFDTDTEAFF

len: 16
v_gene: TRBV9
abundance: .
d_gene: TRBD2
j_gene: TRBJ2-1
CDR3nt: TGTGCCAGCAGCGCCCGAGGAGCGGGAGGCTACAATGAGCAGTTCTTC
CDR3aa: CASSARGAGGYNEQFF

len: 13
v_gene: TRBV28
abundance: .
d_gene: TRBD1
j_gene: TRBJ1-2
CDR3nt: TGTGCCACCTCCGGGACAGCCTTTGGAGGCTACACCTTC
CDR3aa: CATSGTAFGGYTF

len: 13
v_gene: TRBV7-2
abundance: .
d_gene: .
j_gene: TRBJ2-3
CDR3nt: TGTGCCAGCAGCCAGGACAACACAGATACGCAGTATTTT
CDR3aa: CASSQDNTDTQYF

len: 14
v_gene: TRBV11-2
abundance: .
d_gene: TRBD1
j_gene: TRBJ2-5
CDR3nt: TGTGCCAGCAGCTTGGGACAGGGAGAAGAGACCCAGTACTTC
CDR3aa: CASSLGQGEETQYF

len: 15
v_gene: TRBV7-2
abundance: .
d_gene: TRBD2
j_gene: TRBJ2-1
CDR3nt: TGTGCCAGCAGCTTAGTTTCTAGCGGAGACAATGAGCAGTTCTTC
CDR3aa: CASSLVSSGDNEQFF

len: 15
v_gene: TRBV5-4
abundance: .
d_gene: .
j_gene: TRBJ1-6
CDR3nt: TGTGCCAGCAGCGGTACAGGATTAGATAATTCACCCCTCCACTTT
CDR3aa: CASSGTGLDNSPLHF

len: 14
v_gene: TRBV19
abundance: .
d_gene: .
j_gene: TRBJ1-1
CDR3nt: TGTGCCAGTAGTTCCCAGGCTTCGAACACTGAAGCTTTCTTT
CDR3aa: CASSSQASNTEAFF

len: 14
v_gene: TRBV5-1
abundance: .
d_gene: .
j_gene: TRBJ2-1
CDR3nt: TGCGCCAGCAGACTGACCGGAGATTACAATGAGCAGTTCTTC
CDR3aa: CASRLTGDYNEQFF

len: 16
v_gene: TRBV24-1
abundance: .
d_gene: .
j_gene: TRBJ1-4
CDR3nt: TGTGCCACCAGTGAGGGAGGTAGGGCAACTAATGAAAAACTGTTTTTT
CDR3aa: CATSEGGRATNEKLFF

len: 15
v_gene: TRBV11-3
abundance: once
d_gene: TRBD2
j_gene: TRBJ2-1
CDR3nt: TGTGCCAGCAGCTTAGAGGCGGGAGGGGGCAATGAGCAGTTCTTC
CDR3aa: CASSLEAGGGNEQFF

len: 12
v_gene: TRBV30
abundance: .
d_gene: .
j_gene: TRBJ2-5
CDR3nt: TGTGCCTGGACGGAGGACCAAGAGACCCAGTACTTC
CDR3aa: CAWTEDQETQYF

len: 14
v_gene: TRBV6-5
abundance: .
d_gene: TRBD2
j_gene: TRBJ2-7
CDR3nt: TGTGCCAGCGGCCCTGCGGGGGGAGTCTACGAGCAGTACTTC
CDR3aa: CASGPAGGVYEQYF

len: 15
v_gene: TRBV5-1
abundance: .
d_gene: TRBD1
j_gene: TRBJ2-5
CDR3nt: TGCGCCAGCAGCTCGTCTCCAGGGGGCTTAGAGACCCAGTACTTC
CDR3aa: CASSSSPGGLETQYF

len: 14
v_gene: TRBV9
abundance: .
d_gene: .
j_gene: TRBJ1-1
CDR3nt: TGTGCCAGCGACCCGGGTCACGGAATAAATGAAGCTTTCTTT
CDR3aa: CASDPGHGINEAFF

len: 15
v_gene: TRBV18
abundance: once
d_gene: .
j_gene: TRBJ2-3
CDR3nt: TGTGCCAGCTCACCACCTTCACAGGACACAGATACGCAGTATTTT
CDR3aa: CASSPPSQDTDTQYF